The 24 T cell receptor beta chains in this list originate from one sample, sequenced in a study of a mutant IDH1 vaccine in newly diagnosed glioma. The antigens for these receptors are not known. Generated by immunoSEQ multiplex PCR, the TCRdb table keeps only in-frame clones and is missing some. This sample carries approximately 60,000 clones, about 74% of them seen once, and the ten largest clones take 4.5% to 5%. Time point here: week 35, safety follow-up. In the vaccine, a single dose held 300 ug of the mutant IDH1 20-mer peptide, along with topical imiquimod. The starting material was PBMCs, obtained from a glioma patient whose treatment included an IDH1 peptide vaccine. The receptors were sampled from a man aged 45-65 years with glioma.

The genes are TRBV5-1 and TRBJ1-2; D call uncertain. The CDR3 runs 13 residues. Germline V gives CDR1 SGHRS, CDR2 YFSETQ. Trimming shortened V by 0 bases and J by 6 bases, and 9 bases separated the two germline ends. CDR3: CASSLAEVDGYTF. DNA for the CDR3: TGCGCCAGCAGCTTGGCGGAGGTGGATGGCTACACCTTC.

The rearrangement uses TRBV6-6 and TRBJ1-1, with D unresolved. Between the trimmed V and J ends, which lost 0 bases and 0 bases, there was a span of 8 bases. CDR3 size: 15 residues. The V gene's germline CDR1 is MNHNY and CDR2 SVGAGI (reference sequence). The CDR3: CASSYSKGVNTEAFF. The CDR3 DNA sequence: TGTGCCAGCAGTTACTCGAAGGGTGTGAACACTGAAGCTTTCTTT.

This chain connects TRBV4-1 to TRBJ2-5; TRBD1 or TRBD2 may be the D gene (5 bases each). Trimming took 5 bases from V and 4 from J, leaving 20 bases between them. The CDR3 loop spans 16 amino acids. Germline V gene lookup returns CDR1 MGHRA and CDR2 YSYEKL. This chain's CDR3 is CASSSRETGPLETQYF. Written as DNA, the CDR3 is TGCGCCAGCAGCTCACGAGAGACGGGACCGTTAGAGACCCAGTACTTC.

The chain recombines TRBV5-1 with TRBJ1-1, with D possibly being TRBD1 (5 bases). From germline, CDR1 is SGHRS and CDR2 YFSETQ. This CDR3 contains 13 residues. Trimming shortened V by 5 bases and J by 1 base, and 9 bases separated the two germline ends. The CDR3 sequence is CASRERGNTEAFF. The CDR3 DNA reads TGCGCCAGCAGGGAAAGGGGGAACACTGAAGCTTTCTTT.

In this sample, this clone turned up many times. The chain combines TRBV28 with TRBJ1-2; a possible D gene is TRBD1 (6 bases). The CDR3 totals 14 residues. V was clipped by 4 bases and J by 3 bases, with 12 bases between them. Germline V gives CDR1 MDHEN, CDR2 SYDVKM. The CDR3 spells CASSYRAGYYGYTF. In nucleotides, the CDR3 is TGTGCCAGCAGTTACAGGGCAGGGTACTATGGCTACACCTTC.

In nucleotides, the CDR3 is TGTGCCAGCAGCCAAGATCGAACAGGGGTCACCGGGGAGCTGTTTTTT. The encoded protein is CASSQDRTGVTGELFF. The V call is TRBV4-2, the J call TRBJ2-2; 7 nucleotides agree with TRBD1. CDR3 length: 16 amino acids. Germline V gene sequence: CDR1 LGHNA, CDR2 YNFKEQ. V lost 0 bases, J lost 4 bases, and 5 bases stayed unmatched.

In regard to this clone: Other DNA sequences within the sample encode an identical CDR3. The chain uses TRBV4-2 and TRBJ2-2, with a tentative D call TRBD2 (5 bases). V was shortened by 0 bases and J by 8 bases, with 7 bases between the two germline ends. The CDR3 is 13 amino acids. Looked up from germline, CDR1 is LGHNA and CDR2 is YNFKEQ. The CDR3 sequence: CASSQDRGGELFF. The CDR3 DNA sequence: TGTGCCAGCAGCCAAGACAGAGGGGGGGAGCTGTTTTTT.

The rearrangement links TRBV9 to TRBJ1-2, with D perhaps TRBD1 (5 bases). Trimming pared 7 bases from V and 0 bases from J, leaving 7 bases between. CDR3 size: 12 residues. Germline values: CDR1 SGDLS, CDR2 YYNGEE. The CDR3 DNA reads TGTGCCAGCGACAGTACTAACTATGGCTACACCTTC. Amino acid sequence: CASDSTNYGYTF.

The rearrangement uses TRBV4-2 and TRBJ2-5, with TRBD2 matching over 8 bases. CDR1 is LGHNA and CDR2 is YNFKEQ in the germline V gene. The V segment lost 2 bases and the J segment 1 base; nucleotides outside the gene matches: 9. The CDR3 extends over 17 amino acids. The CDR3 is CASSQFPGLGAQETQYF. CDR3 coding DNA: TGTGCCAGCAGCCAATTCCCGGGACTAGGGGCCCAAGAGACCCAGTACTTC.

The rearrangement joins TRBV30 to TRBJ2-1; a possible D gene is TRBD2 (5 bases). The germline V gene has CDR1 GTSNPN and CDR2 SVGIG (reference sequence). This CDR3 has 14 amino acids. The V end was cut by 0 bases, the J end by 8 bases, with 14 bases between. The CDR3 spells CAWSVAGIGDEQFF. CDR3 bases: TGTGCCTGGAGTGTGGCCGGGATCGGGGATGAGCAGTTCTTC.

The gene calls are TRBV6-4 and TRBJ2-1, with a tentative D call TRBD1 (6 bases). Trimming left V 6 bases short and J 7 bases short, with 16 bases between. The germline gives CDR1 MRHNA, CDR2 SNTAGT. The CDR3 is 14 residues long. CDR3 protein: CASSQGTTTNEQFF. The DNA of the CDR3 is TGTGCCAGCAGCCAGGGGACAACTACTAATGAGCAGTTCTTC.

A few counts support this clone. The chain joins TRBV5-6 to TRBJ2-4; the D is unclear. The CDR3 spans 14 residues. Trimming took off 0 bases at V and 7 bases at J, with 11 bases between the two ends. CDR1 and CDR2 (germline): SGHDT, YYEEEE. The CDR3 here is CASSLEAGPNIQYF. CDR3 DNA sequence: TGTGCCAGCAGCTTGGAGGCAGGCCCGAACATTCAGTACTTC. The whole variable domain, filled in from reference TRBV5-6 and TRBJ2-4, reads DAGVTQSPTHLIKTRGQQVTLRCSPKSGHDTVSWYQQALGQGPQFIFQYYEEEERQRGNFPDRFSGHQFPNYSSELNVNALLLGDSALYLCASSLEAGPNIQYFGAGTRLSVL.

The chain links TRBV9 to TRBJ2-2, with TRBD1 matching over 8 bases. With V trimmed by 5 bases and J by 1 base, 1 base remained unmatched. The CDR3 has 14 amino acids. The germline V gene encodes CDR1 SGDLS and CDR2 YYNGEE. CDR3 DNA: TGTGCCAGCAGGGGGACAGGGAACACCGGGGAGCTGTTTTTT. Protein sequence: CASRGTGNTGELFF.

By share, this clone counts as medium-sized. This chain links TRBV10-3 with TRBJ1-6; D gene ambiguous. The CDR3 totals 14 residues. From germline, CDR1 is ENHRY and CDR2 SYGVKD. V lost 3 bases and J lost 7, with 10 bases in between. DNA of the CDR3: TGTGCCATCAGTGACCGGCAAGGGAATTCACCCCTCCACTTT. This sequence encodes CAISDRQGNSPLHF.

The V and J genes are TRBV7-2 and TRBJ1-6; D perhaps matches TRBD1 (5 bases). CDR1 and CDR2 from the germline V gene are SGHTA and FQGNSA. The length of the CDR3 is 17 residues. V lost 6 bases to trimming and J lost 1 base, with 16 bases between them. In DNA, the CDR3 is TGTGCCAGCAGTCCGGGGAGGGGAAGGTCCTATAATTCACCCCTCCACTTT. It codes for CASSPGRGRSYNSPLHF.

The chain is built from TRBV6-1 and TRBJ1-2, with D perhaps TRBD1 (5 bases). The CDR3 contains 12 residues. The V gene lost 3 bases and the J gene lost 13 bases, with 15 bases spanning the gap. Germline V CDR1 and CDR2: MNHNS, SASEGT. The CDR3 region has the DNA TGTGCCAGCAGTGACGATAAGGGGCCTGGCACCTTC. Its translation is CASSDDKGPGTF.

V and J are TRBV6-1 and TRBJ2-1, with 7 bases aligning to TRBD2. Germline V lookup: CDR1 MNHNS, CDR2 SASEGT. This CDR3 region has 14 residues. V dropped 6 bases and J dropped 0; count of bases not matched to a gene: 2. CDR3 region: CASRIAGSYNEQFF. The CDR3 coding sequence is TGTGCCAGCAGGATAGCGGGCTCCTACAATGAGCAGTTCTTC.

CDR3 protein: CASTHRTSGGAGELFF. The CDR3 DNA reads TGTGCCAGCACGCACCGGACTAGCGGAGGCGCCGGGGAGCTGTTTTTT. The chain employs TRBV27 and TRBJ2-2, with 10 bases matching TRBD2. CDR1 MNHEY and CDR2 SMNVEV come from the germline V gene (reference sequence). This CDR3 spans 16 amino acids. Trimming took 7 bases from V and 6 from J; bases not matched to a gene: 11.

The genes are TRBV6-1 and TRBJ1-5, with D unclear. Germline loops: CDR1 MNHNS, CDR2 SASEGT. Trimming left V 5 bases short and J 6 bases short, with 8 bases between. The CDR3 extends over 12 amino acids. CDR3 residues: CASSLAFQPQHF. CDR3 DNA sequence: TGTGCCAGCAGTTTAGCGTTTCAGCCCCAGCATTTT.

This clone has only a few counts. The rearrangement joins TRBV7-2 to TRBJ1-2; a possible D gene is TRBD1 (6 bases). V lost 4 bases to trimming and J lost 4 bases, with 13 bases between them. Per the germline V gene, CDR1 is SGHTA and CDR2 is FQGNSA. This CDR3 region has 14 residues. CDR3 in amino acids: CASSYTGQPYGYTF. The CDR3, as DNA: TGTGCCAGCAGCTACACAGGACAGCCCTATGGCTACACCTTC.

The chain recombines TRBV7-9 with TRBJ2-1; D gene ambiguous. Germline CDR1 SEHNR, CDR2 FQNEAQ (reference sequence). The CDR3 extends over 12 amino acids. V was trimmed by 2 bases and J by 7 bases, leaving 6 bases between them. CDR3: CASSLWQNEQFF. The CDR3 nucleotides are TGTGCCAGCAGCTTATGGCAAAATGAGCAGTTCTTC.

The chain is built from TRBV2 and TRBJ2-7, with D possibly being TRBD2 (5 bases). Trimming cost V 5 bases and J 1 base, with 12 bases left between them. There are 14 residues in the CDR3. The germline CDR1 and CDR2 sequences are SNHLY and FYNNEI. DNA for the CDR3: TGTGCCAGCAGTCGACTACTAGGTTCCTACGAGCAGTACTTC. Translation gives CASSRLLGSYEQYF.

This clone appeared a few times. The CDR3 loop reads CASSFDGQGTGNTIYF. Here the CDR3 DNA reads TGCGCCAGCAGCTTCGACGGACAGGGGACTGGAAACACCATATATTTT. The V gene is TRBV5-1, the J gene TRBJ1-3; 9 bases line up with TRBD1. The length of the CDR3 is 16 residues. V lost 2 bases and J lost 2; bases outside the gene matches: 5. Germline assignment: CDR1 SGHRS and CDR2 YFSETQ. Combining the CDR3 with reference TRBV5-1 and TRBJ1-3 gives the whole variable domain KAGVTQTPRYLIKTRGQQVTLSCSPISGHRSVSWYQQTPGQGLQFLFEYFSETQRNKGNFPGRFSGRQFSNSRSEMNVSTLELGDSALYLCASSFDGQGTGNTIYFGEGSWLTVV.

The DNA for the CDR3 is TGTGCCAGCAGTGAAGCGGTAGCAGACTGGACCTACGAGCAGTACTTC. Translated, it gives CASSEAVADWTYEQYF. The J gene is TRBJ2-7, the V gene TRBV6-1; D unresolved. The CDR3 sequence is 16 residues long. Trimming stripped 0 bases from V and 2 bases from J, with 14 bases between. CDR1 and CDR2 (germline): MNHNS, SASEGT.